The TCR beta chain described here comes from a study of beta chain features in type 1 diabetes. Expressed TCRB transcripts were sequenced after all isolated RNA was converted to cDNA. About 3.3 million reads, on average, came from each naive, central memory and regulatory T cell sample. Method: immunoSEQ multiplex PCR; TCRdb's copy keeps in-frame clones and lacks some. The sample consists of 550,000 to 850,000 clones, over 10% of them appearing once. All sorted populations exceeded 95% purity. This CDR3 contains 14 residues. V was shortened by 0 bases and J by 2 bases, with 7 bases between the two germline ends. The germline V gene encodes CDR1 SGHRS and CDR2 YFSETQ. This clone has just a few counts. Its matching antigen is unknown. Study findings and constraints: In every one of the four CD4+ subsets, TCRB CDR3s were moderately but significantly shorter in Type 1 diabetes patients. Fewer insertions but more deletions were seen at VDJ junctions in type 1 diabetes patients.

Sequenced material: naive CD4+ T cells from blood. The chain is built from TRBV5-1 and TRBJ2-3; D unresolved. The TCR originated in a man younger than 35 with type 1 diabetes. Here the CDR3 DNA reads TGCGCCAGCAGCTTGGGGTTCTCCACAGATACGCAGTATTTT. It codes for CASSLGFSTDTQYF.